The 4 T cell receptor beta chains reported below all come from one sample, sequenced in a study of regulatory T cells in long-lasting Graves disease. Time point reported: newly diagnosed GD, antithyroid drugs for less than 3 months. Researchers made the TCR library from RNA that was extracted from PBMCs. Through Arm-PCR of CDR3 regions and iRepertoire HTBI primers, TCR beta libraries were built. MiXCR was run by TCRdb on the multiplex PCR reads, yielding one entry per CDR3 protein. In the table there are a few hundred thousand distinct CDR3 sequences, 13% of which are singletons. Another study also made use of these data, one on T cells in Graves' hyperthyroidism and ophthalmopathy.

Specimen: peripheral blood mononuclear cells (PBMCs), collected at new diagnosis, from a patient treated with antithyroid drugs. These receptors were collected from a man aged 25-45 years with Graves disease.

This clonotype was recorded at least ten times. The chain employs TRBV20-1 and TRBJ1-1; TRBD1 matches 7 bases. Germline V gives CDR1 DFQATT, CDR2 SNEGSKA (reference sequence). The CDR3 runs 15 residues. Trimming cost V 5 bases and J 0 bases; bases outside gene matches: 9. CDR3 region: CSAAGGSTMNTEAFF. As DNA, the CDR3 is TGCAGTGCTGCAGGGGGTTCGACTATGAACACTGAAGCTTTCTTT.

At least ten counts were recorded for this clonotype. V usage is TRBV7-9 and J usage is TRBJ1-2; 9 nucleotides line up with TRBD1. CDR1 SEHNR and CDR2 FQNEAQ come from the germline V gene (reference sequence). This CDR3 spans 15 amino acids. V shed 6 bases, J shed 8 bases, and the junction held 13 bases outside the gene matches. The CDR3 coding sequence is TGTGCCAGCAGACCACTACAGGGGGCTCCGGAGGGCTACACCTTC. Its protein is CASRPLQGAPEGYTF.

V is TRBV7-2 and J is TRBJ2-7, with D possibly matching TRBD2 (5 bases). The CDR3 is 21 amino acids. V lost 1 base and J lost 0, with 28 bases in between. Germline V gene sequence: CDR1 SGHTA, CDR2 FQGNSA. DNA of the CDR3: TGTGCCAGCAGCTTAGGCCCCCCCGGTCCGCGCGAGGCCGGGGACTCCTACGAGCAGTACTTC. Encoded protein: CASSLGPPGPREAGDSYEQYF.

This clonotype was found a few times. J is TRBJ2-1 and V is TRBV6-4, with 8 bases aligning to TRBD2. CDR1 and CDR2 from the germline V gene are MRHNA and SNTAGT. Germline trimming cut 7 bases from V and 6 bases from J; bases unmatched to any gene: 23. This CDR3 spans 19 amino acids. For the CDR3, the DNA is TGTGCCAGCAACCCACTAGCGGAGTCCGAAAGGGGGGAACCCAATGAGCAGTTCTTC. This sequence encodes CASNPLAESERGEPNEQFF.